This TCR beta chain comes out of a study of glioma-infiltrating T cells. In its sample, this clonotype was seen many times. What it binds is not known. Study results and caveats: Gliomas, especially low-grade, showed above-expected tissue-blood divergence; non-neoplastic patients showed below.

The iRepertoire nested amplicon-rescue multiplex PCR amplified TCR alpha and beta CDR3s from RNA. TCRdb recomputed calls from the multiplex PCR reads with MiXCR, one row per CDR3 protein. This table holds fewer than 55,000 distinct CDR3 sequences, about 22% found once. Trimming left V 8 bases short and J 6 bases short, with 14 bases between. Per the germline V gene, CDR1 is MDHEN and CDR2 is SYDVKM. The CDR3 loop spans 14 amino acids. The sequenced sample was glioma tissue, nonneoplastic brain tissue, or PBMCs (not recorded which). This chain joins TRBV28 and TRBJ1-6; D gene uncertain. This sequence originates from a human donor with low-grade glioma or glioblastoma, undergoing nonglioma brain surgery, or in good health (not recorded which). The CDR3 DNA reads TGTGCCAGCGACTTAGGAGACGTTAATTCACCCCTCCACTTT. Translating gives CASDLGDVNSPLHF.